This passage covers 20 T cell receptor beta chains from one sample sequenced in a study of CD8 T cells in ankylosing spondylitis. Study-level findings and limits: A motif of under 10 highly homologous TCR beta variants was seen as apparently characteristic of ankylosing spondylitis blood.

Their antigen targets remain unknown. TCRdb reprocessed the 5' RACE reads with MiXCR, giving one entry per CDR3 protein. The table has 200,000 to 250,000 distinct CDR3 sequences, 18% seen once. Sequencing was carried out using blood, either unsorted or a sorted T cell fraction (not recorded which). These receptors were collected from a male donor with ankylosing spondylitis.

This sequence joins TRBV12-3 or TRBV12-4 and TRBJ1-1; TRBD1 is a possible D gene (5 bases). This CDR3 is built from 18 residues. The ends were cut back, 2 bases at V and 1 base at J, with 20 bases in the middle. CDR3 bases: TGTGCCAGCAGTTTATTAGTGGGGACTCCAAGCCCGAACACTGAAGCTTTCTTT. Residues: CASSLLVGTPSPNTEAFF.

A few counts support this clonotype. V gene TRBV7-6 combines with J gene TRBJ1-5; D remains ambiguous. Trimming removed 1 base at V and 7 bases at J, with 14 bases between. The germline gives CDR1 SGHVS, CDR2 FNYEAQ. The CDR3 length is 15 residues. The DNA of the CDR3 is TGTGCCAGCAGCTTAGTGCCCGGGTTGGGGCAGCCCCAGCATTTT. Amino acids: CASSLVPGLGQPQHF.

The rearrangement uses TRBV9 and TRBJ2-5; 7 positions agree with TRBD2. Germline assignment: CDR1 SGDLS and CDR2 YYNGEE. V was pared by 0 bases and J by 1 base, with 3 bases of the junction left unmatched. This CDR3 spans 15 amino acids. The CDR3 loop reads CASSVVIAGQETQYF. The CDR3, as DNA: TGTGCCAGCAGCGTAGTAATAGCGGGCCAAGAGACCCAGTACTTC.

The chain uses TRBV7-9 and TRBJ2-7, with no clear D. CDR1 is SEHNR and CDR2 is FQNEAQ in the germline V gene (reference sequence). CDR3 length: 13 residues. Trimming left V 5 bases short and J 5 bases short, with 13 bases between. CDR3: CASSPPGGDEQYF. The DNA for the CDR3 is TGTGCCAGCAGCCCCCCGGGCGGTGACGAGCAGTACTTC.

This clonotype has more than one count but fewer than ten. The rearrangement uses TRBV20-1 and TRBJ2-7; TRBD2 matches at 13 bases. The CDR3 is made up of 15 amino acids. CDR1 and CDR2 from the germline V gene are DFQATT and SNEGSKA (reference sequence). V dropped 0 bases and J dropped 6; count of bases not matched to a gene: 5. The CDR3 DNA is TGCAGTGCTAGAGACAGGACTAGCGGGAGCTCCGAGCAGTACTTC. It yields the protein CSARDRTSGSSEQYF.

CDR3: CSAVTGTSGYNEQFF. The CDR3 region has the DNA TGCAGTGCTGTCACAGGGACTAGCGGCTACAATGAGCAGTTCTTC. This sequence joins TRBV20-1 and TRBJ2-1; 11 bases agree with TRBD2. J gave up 3 bases and V 5 bases, and 6 bases lay outside the gene matches. Per germline, CDR1 DFQATT and CDR2 SNEGSKA (reference sequence). The CDR3 covers 15 residues.

The chain combines TRBV6-5 with TRBJ2-5, with 9 bases fitting TRBD2. CDR3 size: 17 residues. Germline CDR1 and CDR2: MNHEY and SVGAGI. J lost 4 bases, V lost 2 bases, and 11 bases had no gene match. The CDR3 protein is CASSYVPSGVAGETQYF. CDR3 nucleotide sequence: TGTGCCAGCAGTTACGTTCCTAGCGGGGTAGCTGGAGAGACCCAGTACTTC.

The rearrangement uses TRBV29-1 and TRBJ1-1; weak D call: TRBD1 (5 bases). CDR1 is SQVTM, CDR2 ANQGSEA, per germline. This CDR3 comprises 12 residues. V lost 4 bases to trimming and J lost 1 base, with 7 bases between them. The CDR3 spells CSVVTGNTEAFF. The CDR3 nucleotides are TGCAGCGTTGTTACAGGGAACACTGAAGCTTTCTTT.

The gene calls are TRBV7-9 and TRBJ2-7; tentatively, D is TRBD1 or TRBD2 (6 bases each). The CDR3 extends over 15 amino acids. CDR1 and CDR2 from the germline V gene are SEHNR and FQNEAQ (reference sequence). V was cut by 2 bases and J by 0 bases, with 11 bases left in between. The CDR3 loop is CASSLSGADSYEQYF. In nucleotides, the CDR3 is TGTGCCAGCAGCTTATCGGGGGCTGACTCCTACGAGCAGTACTTC.

This clonotype was seen more than once but under ten times. This rearrangement joins TRBV29-1 to TRBJ1-2; D might be TRBD1 (5 bases). The V gene lost 6 bases and the J gene lost 8 bases, with 13 bases spanning the gap. The CDR3 has 11 residues. The V gene's germline CDR1 is SQVTM and CDR2 ANQGSEA. CDR3 coding DNA: TGCAGCGTCAAAAGGGGTAGCGGCTACACCTTC. Its protein is CSVKRGSGYTF.

The chain couples TRBV4-3 to TRBJ2-7; TRBD1 matches at 7 bases. The CDR3 runs to 15 residues. Germline assignment: CDR1 LGHNA and CDR2 YSLEER. Trimming at V came to 0 bases and at J to 7 bases, leaving 9 bases not matched to a gene. This CDR3 reads CASSQDRGDSWEQYF. The CDR3, as DNA: TGCGCCAGCAGCCAAGATAGAGGGGACAGTTGGGAGCAGTACTTC.

The chain has TRBV27 and TRBJ2-7, with 7 nucleotides matching TRBD1. The CDR3 spans 14 residues. J lost 1 base, V lost 5 bases, and 5 bases had no gene match. Per germline, CDR1 MNHEY and CDR2 SMNVEV (reference sequence). The CDR3 is CASSRDRVSYEQYF. The CDR3 nucleotides read TGTGCCAGCAGTCGGGACAGAGTTTCCTACGAGCAGTACTTC.

This clonotype was seen more than once but under ten times. The chain couples TRBV2 to TRBJ2-7, with unresolved D. CDR3 length: 12 amino acids. The germline CDR1 and CDR2 sequences are SNHLY and FYNNEI. Trimming took off 6 bases at V and 3 bases at J, with 9 bases between the two ends. Here the CDR3 DNA reads TGTGCCAGCAGCGGCAGCTTCTACGAGCAGTACTTC. It encodes CASSGSFYEQYF. The complete variable domain, with remaining parts taken from reference TRBV2 and TRBJ2-7, reads EPEVTQTPSHQVTQMGQEVILRCVPISNHLYFYWYRQILGQKVEFLVSFYNNEISEKSEIFDDQFSVERPDGSNFTLKIRSTKLEDSAMYFCASSGSFYEQYFGPGTRLTVT.

CDR3 DNA sequence: TGCGCCAGCAGCCCAGCGGTGAACACGGATTACGAGCAGTACTTC. This gives the protein CASSPAVNTDYEQYF. The chain recombines TRBV5-1 with TRBJ2-7, with D tentatively TRBD2 (5 bases). The CDR3 extends over 15 amino acids. V was clipped by 4 bases and J by 4 bases, with 18 bases between them. CDR1 SGHRS and CDR2 YFSETQ come from the germline V gene.

Many counts were recorded for this clonotype. V is TRBV5-1 and J is TRBJ1-6; no clear D. Germline CDR1 is SGHRS and CDR2 is YFSETQ. The germline V and J ends were trimmed by 0 bases and 8 bases, with 9 bases remaining between them. The CDR3 is 14 amino acids. The CDR3 loop is CASSLGLSDSPLHF. Written as DNA, the CDR3 is TGCGCCAGCAGCTTGGGACTCTCCGATTCACCCCTCCACTTT. The variable domain in full, completed from reference TRBV5-1 and TRBJ1-6, reads KAGVTQTPRYLIKTRGQQVTLSCSPISGHRSVSWYQQTPGQGLQFLFEYFSETQRNKGNFPGRFSGRQFSNSRSEMNVSTLELGDSALYLCASSLGLSDSPLHFGNGTRLTVT.

This clonotype was found once. The CDR3 nucleotides are TGTGCCAGCAGCTTAGCCCTGGTTAGCGGGGGGGTGTATGAGCAGTACTTC. This sequence encodes CASSLALVSGGVYEQYF. The gene calls are TRBV7-9 and TRBJ2-7, with 11 bases matching TRBD2. The J segment lost 7 bases and the V segment lost 0 bases, leaving 11 bases of the junction unmatched. Germline assignment: CDR1 SEHNR and CDR2 FQNEAQ (reference sequence). This CDR3 has 17 amino acids. Looking up the rest from reference TRBV7-9 and TRBJ2-7 gives the full variable domain: DTGVSQNPRHKITKRGQNVTFRCDPISEHNRLYWYRQTLGQGPEFLTYFQNEAQLEKSRLLSDRFSAERPKGSFSTLEIQRTEQGDSAMYLCASSLALVSGGVYEQYFGPGTRLTVT.

The V call is TRBV12-3 or TRBV12-4, the J call TRBJ2-1; D is unclear. Trimming pared 6 bases from V and 5 bases from J, leaving 8 bases between. CDR3 length: 12 residues. CDR3 nucleotides: TGTGCCAGCAGCCAACTACACAATGAGCAGTTCTTC. Protein sequence: CASSQLHNEQFF.

This clonotype was recorded at least ten times. The rearrangement uses TRBV7-9 and TRBJ2-7; D is uncertain. The germline V gene encodes CDR1 SEHNR and CDR2 FQNEAQ (reference sequence). Trimming took 4 bases from V and 4 from J, leaving 14 bases between them. The CDR3 has 14 amino acids. The CDR3 DNA is TGTGCCAGCAGCTCCCCCCTCCGCCAGTACGAGCAGTACTTC. Its protein is CASSSPLRQYEQYF.

The chain joins TRBV6-2 or TRBV6-3 to TRBJ2-7, with 10 nucleotides matching TRBD2. This CDR3 comprises 17 residues. V lost 4 bases and J lost 2; bases outside the gene matches: 11. Germline V gives CDR1 MNHEY, CDR2 SVGEGT. CDR3 coding DNA: TGTGCCAGCAGTTCCTACGTCCTTAGCGGGAGGCCCTACGAGCAGTACTTC. Encoded protein: CASSSYVLSGRPYEQYF.

Notes on this clonotype: A clone one base away is much larger, so this may be a read error. The chain combines TRBV4-3 with TRBJ2-7; a possible D gene is TRBD2 (6 bases). Germline V gene lookup returns CDR1 LGHNA and CDR2 YSLEER. This CDR3 region has 15 residues. Written as DNA, the CDR3 is TGCACCAGCAGCCAAGATCTGTCTAGCGCCTACGAGCAGTACTTC. Residues: CTSSQDLSSAYEQYF.